This T cell receptor beta chain was sequenced for a study of blood T cells in healthy people across ages. Notes on the study in general: The fall in TCR beta diversity per million T cells was roughly linear with age.

A sample-barcoded 5' primer and a J-beta primer mix were used in a second PCR of roughly 6 to 11 cycles. TCRdb re-called the 5' RACE reads through MiXCR, storing one row per CDR3 protein. The data show 1.5 million to 1.8 million distinct CDR3 sequences, with 42% seen just once and less than 5% held by the top ten. V lost 2 bases and J 5 bases, leaving 7 bases between the germline ends. The CDR3 is 13 residues long. CDR1 is KGHSH and CDR2 is LQKENI in the germline V gene. In the case of this clonotype: Its specificity is unknown.

This receptor was taken from a woman aged 18-29 years in good health. The source material was blood. V and J are TRBV18 and TRBJ1-5; D not certain. CDR3 region: CASSPSLDQPQHF. CDR3 sequence (DNA): TGTGCCAGCTCACCATCTCTCGATCAGCCCCAGCATTTT.